Presented here are 30 T cell receptor beta chains from one specimen sequenced in a study of molecular identifiers for immune sequencing clone quantification. TCRdb re-called the PCR reads through MiXCR, storing one row per CDR3 protein. The table has 8,000 to 10,000 distinct CDR3 sequences, approximately 15% seen once. The sample was naive CD8+ T cells from blood, with Jurkat cell RNA spiked in. Subset of the sample: FACS-sorted CD8+CD4-CCR7+CD45RA+ naive T cells. The receptors stem from a human donor in good health. Some libraries in this study had Jurkat cell RNA spiked in.

Judged by abundance, this clonotype is medium-sized (0.01 to 0.1%). The chain couples TRBV28 to TRBJ2-1; no clear D gene. The CDR3 runs to 13 residues. Trimming shortened V by 5 bases and J by 2 bases, and 7 bases separated the two germline ends. Germline CDR1 reads MDHEN; CDR2 reads SYDVKM. CDR3 loop: CASSPRAYNEQFF. In DNA form, the CDR3 reads TGTGCCAGCAGTCCCCGGGCCTACAATGAGCAGTTCTTC.

This clonotype is classed as medium-sized. This sequence joins TRBV6-5 and TRBJ1-1; no definite D call. The V gene's germline CDR1 is MNHEY and CDR2 SVGAGI. The V gene lost 0 bases and the J gene lost 1 base, with 3 bases spanning the gap. This CDR3 has 13 amino acids. The CDR3 sequence: CASSYSQNTEAFF. The CDR3 nucleotides are TGTGCCAGCAGTTACTCCCAGAACACTGAAGCTTTCTTT.

The V gene is TRBV4-2, the J gene TRBJ1-5, with a weak D call TRBD1 (5 bases). Trimming removed 0 bases at V and 3 bases at J, with 12 bases between. The germline V gene has CDR1 LGHNA and CDR2 YNFKEQ. This CDR3 comprises 16 residues. The CDR3 loop is CASSQERGASNQPQHF. The CDR3 DNA sequence: TGTGCCAGCAGCCAAGAGAGAGGGGCTTCCAATCAGCCCCAGCATTTT.

By frequency in the sample, this clonotype is medium-sized. The J gene is TRBJ2-7, the V gene TRBV7-9; D could derive from TRBD1 or TRBD2 (6 bases each). The V end lost 4 bases, the J end lost 4 bases, and 20 bases lay between the germline ends. The CDR3 totals 16 residues. From germline, CDR1 is SEHNR and CDR2 FQNEAQ (reference sequence). For the CDR3, the DNA is TGTGCCAGCAGCTCAGTGGGGGGCGCAGCTAATTACGAGCAGTACTTC. Amino acids: CASSSVGGAANYEQYF.

This clonotype is medium-sized in the sample. An end of the junction differs from the germline gene, which may be a read error. The chain links TRBV29-1 to TRBJ2-7, with TRBD1 identical over 7 bases. In germline, CDR1 is SQVTM, CDR2 ANQGSEA. The CDR3 consists of 14 residues. DNA for the CDR3: TGCAGCGTTTCCGGACAGGCACTCTCCTATGAGCAGTACTTC. This sequence encodes CSVSGQALSYEQYF.

This clonotype has more than one count but fewer than ten. A read error may explain this, as a much larger clone is one base away. The chain is built from TRBV7-6 and TRBJ2-3; D may be TRBD2 (5 bases). The V gene's germline CDR1 is SGHVS and CDR2 FNYEAQ. This CDR3 region has 15 residues. The CDR3 DNA sequence: TGTGCCGGCAGCTTAGGGTCCGGAGGTACAGATACGCAGTATTTT. It is translated as CAGSLGSGGTDTQYF.

This clonotype came up many times. This chain links TRBV5-1 with TRBJ2-7; no clear D. The CDR3 spans 15 residues. Trimming took off 3 bases at V and 2 bases at J, with 15 bases between the two ends. Germline CDR1 is SGHRS and CDR2 is YFSETQ. For the CDR3, the DNA is TGCGCCAGCAGCTCCTACTTGGATCTAACCTACGAGCAGTACTTC. Translation: CASSSYLDLTYEQYF.

Within the sample, this clonotype is medium-sized. This rearrangement joins TRBV6-2 or TRBV6-3 to TRBJ2-4; 7 nucleotides agree with TRBD2. CDR3 length equals 14 residues. J gave up 3 bases and V 7 bases, and 6 bases lay outside the gene matches. Germline V CDR1 and CDR2: MNHEY, SVGEGT. CDR3 sequence reads: CASKNGRGKNIQYF. The CDR3 DNA is TGTGCCAGCAAAAATGGGAGGGGCAAAAACATTCAGTACTTC.

This clonotype is medium-sized. The chain combines TRBV20-1 with TRBJ2-3, with TRBD2 matching over 12 bases. CDR1 is DFQATT, CDR2 SNEGSKA, per germline (reference sequence). The CDR3 runs to 16 residues. Trimming cost V 1 base and J 7 bases; bases outside gene matches: 9. DNA of the CDR3: TGCAGTGCTAGAGGCGGGGGACTAGCGGGCTCTAATACGCAGTATTTT. As protein: CSARGGGLAGSNTQYF.

In this sample, this clonotype turned up many times. The chain uses TRBV20-1 and TRBJ2-1; D possibly corresponds to TRBD1 (6 bases). The CDR3 is made up of 14 amino acids. Trimming pared 6 bases from V and 0 bases from J, leaving 12 bases between. CDR1 and CDR2 (germline): DFQATT, SNEGSKA (reference sequence). The CDR3 sequence: CSAEDRTSYNEQFF. DNA for the CDR3: TGCAGTGCCGAAGACAGGACCTCCTACAATGAGCAGTTCTTC.

This clonotype was counted ten times or more. The chain couples TRBV5-6 to TRBJ2-7; 10 bases agree with TRBD2. The CDR3 runs 16 residues. V trimming: 1 base; J trimming: 4 bases; junction bases outside the gene matches: 8. CDR1 and CDR2 from the germline V gene are SGHDT and YYEEEE. CDR3 in amino acids: CASSLLASGRTYEQYF. CDR3 nucleotides: TGTGCCAGCAGCTTGTTGGCTAGCGGGAGAACATACGAGCAGTACTTC. The full variable domain, its missing parts supplied by reference TRBV5-6 and TRBJ2-7, is DAGVTQSPTHLIKTRGQQVTLRCSPKSGHDTVSWYQQALGQGPQFIFQYYEEEERQRGNFPDRFSGHQFPNYSSELNVNALLLGDSALYLCASSLLASGRTYEQYFGPGTRLTVT.

This clonotype is medium-sized by share. V gene TRBV20-1 combines with J gene TRBJ2-7; D possibly matches TRBD1 or TRBD2 (5 bases each). V lost 2 bases, J lost 6 bases, and 8 bases lay in between. The V gene's germline CDR1 is DFQATT and CDR2 SNEGSKA (reference sequence). The CDR3 sequence is 11 residues long. The CDR3 region has the DNA TGCAGTGCTAGAAATGGGGGCGAGCAGTACTTC. Translating it yields CSARNGGEQYF.

Concerning this clonotype itself: A much larger clone lies a single base off, so this may be a read error. The chain recombines TRBV13 with TRBJ2-1, with D perhaps TRBD2 (6 bases). Trimming took 1 base from V and 0 from J, leaving 16 bases between them. Germline V CDR1 and CDR2: PRHDT, FYEKMQ (reference sequence). CDR3 length: 18 amino acids. The CDR3 coding sequence is TGTGCCAGCAGCTTAGCGAGTTCGGGGACTTACTCCTACAATGAGCAGTTCTTC. It codes for CASSLASSGTYSYNEQFF. The variable domain in full, completed from reference TRBV13 and TRBJ2-1, reads AAGVIQSPRHLIKEKRETATLKCYPIPRHDTVYWYQQGPGQDPQFLISFYEKMQSDKGSIPDRFSAQQFSDYHSELNMSSLELGDSALYFCASSLASSGTYSYNEQFFGPGTRLTVL.

By share, this clonotype ranks as medium-sized. In DNA form, the CDR3 reads TGTGCCAGCAGCGCGCGTCCGGGCACAGATACGCAGTATTTT. It specifies CASSARPGTDTQYF. The J gene is TRBJ2-3, the V gene TRBV7-6; D remains ambiguous. The CDR3 is 14 amino acids. Trimming shortened V by 5 bases and J by 1 base, and 10 bases separated the two germline ends. In germline, CDR1 is SGHVS, CDR2 FNYEAQ.

This clonotype is classed as medium-sized. J is TRBJ2-7 and V is TRBV20-1, with a tentative D call TRBD1 (6 bases). The CDR3 covers 11 residues. The germline gives CDR1 DFQATT, CDR2 SNEGSKA (reference sequence). Deletions cut 1 base from V and 6 bases from J, with 7 bases between. DNA for the CDR3: TGCAGTGCTAGAGTAGGGGGCGAGCAGTACTTC. Translation: CSARVGGEQYF.

This clonotype has at least ten counts. This sequence joins TRBV19 and TRBJ2-2; D is possibly TRBD2 (5 bases). Germline CDR1 is LNHDA and CDR2 is SQIVND (reference sequence). V was clipped by 1 base and J by 4 bases, with 10 bases between them. This CDR3 spans 15 amino acids. CDR3 DNA: TGTGCCAGTAGTATAGGGGAGAGATCCACCGGGGAGCTGTTTTTT. Protein sequence: CASSIGERSTGELFF.

This chain uses TRBV18 with TRBJ1-3, with D maybe TRBD1 (6 bases). Germline V lookup: CDR1 KGHSH, CDR2 LQKENI. Trimming removed 4 bases at V and 0 bases at J, with 16 bases between. The CDR3 extends over 17 amino acids. The CDR3 coding sequence is TGTGCCAGCTCACTTCAACCGACAGGCAGCTCTGGAAACACCATATATTTT. As protein: CASSLQPTGSSGNTIYF.

In this sample, this clonotype is large. The chain is built from TRBV29-1 and TRBJ2-3; TRBD1 is a possible D gene (5 bases). The CDR3 has 14 amino acids. V was cut by 7 bases and J by 4 bases, with 18 bases left in between. CDR1 and CDR2 from the germline V gene are SQVTM and ANQGSEA. CDR3 sequence reads: CSATPLGPADTQYF. The CDR3 DNA reads as TGCAGCGCCACTCCGCTGGGGCCCGCAGATACGCAGTATTTT.

This clonotype was found many times. The chain has TRBV27 and TRBJ1-4; maybe TRBD1 (6 bases). CDR1 is MNHEY, CDR2 SMNVEV, per germline (reference sequence). The CDR3 has 14 amino acids. V dropped 6 bases and J dropped 7 bases, with 15 bases sitting between them. The CDR3 DNA is TGTGCCAGCAGACTCGGGGGCACCCGTGAAAAACTGTTTTTT. Protein product: CASRLGGTREKLFF.

This clonotype is deemed medium-sized (0.01 to 0.1%). V usage is TRBV20-1 and J usage is TRBJ2-5; D perhaps matches TRBD1 (5 bases). Trimming pared 3 bases from V and 9 bases from J, leaving 14 bases between. Germline V gene lookup returns CDR1 DFQATT and CDR2 SNEGSKA (reference sequence). This CDR3 region has 12 residues. For the CDR3, the DNA is TGCAGTGCTAGGGCTGCTGGGGCTGCCCAGTACTTC. It specifies CSARAAGAAQYF.

The sample holds many counts of this clonotype. The chain links TRBV5-1 to TRBJ2-7; D is tentatively TRBD1 or TRBD2 (6 bases each). The CDR3 totals 16 residues. Germline lookup yields CDR1 SGHRS and CDR2 YFSETQ. With 0 bases removed from V and 7 bases from J, the gap between germline ends came to 20 bases. The CDR3, as DNA: TGCGCCAGCAGCTTGGGGTCCGCGGGACTGGGGGCAGAGCAGTACTTC. Protein: CASSLGSAGLGAEQYF.

A word on this clonotype: The missing conserved phenylalanine or tryptophan at the end of this CDR3 makes a read error likely. The genes are TRBV7-9 and TRBJ2-2; D is perhaps TRBD2 (5 bases). The V end was cut by 5 bases, the J end by 2 bases, with 9 bases between. CDR1 SEHNR and CDR2 FQNEAQ come from the germline V gene (reference sequence). This CDR3 spans 14 amino acids. CDR3 DNA sequence: TGTGCCAGCAGCCCGACTACTAACACCGGGGAGCTGTTTCTT. Translation gives CASSPTTNTGELFL.

This clonotype qualifies as medium-sized (0.01 to 0.1%). J is TRBJ1-1 and V is TRBV6-2 or TRBV6-3; D possibly corresponds to TRBD1 (6 bases). Trimming cost V 0 bases and J 6 bases, with 17 bases left between them. The germline V gene encodes CDR1 MNHEY and CDR2 SVGEGT. The CDR3 runs 16 residues. The DNA for the CDR3 is TGTGCCAGCAGTTACTCGTTTGGGGGCAGTAGTTCTGAAGCTTTCTTT. This encodes CASSYSFGGSSSEAFF.

As regards this clonotype: A read error is likely, as this CDR3 ends without the conserved phenylalanine or tryptophan. The chain combines TRBV5-1 with TRBJ2-5; D gene unclear. CDR3 length equals 12 residues. Germline V gives CDR1 SGHRS, CDR2 YFSETQ. The CDR3 sequence is CVSSLAGETQYS. The CDR3 nucleotides are TGCGTCAGCAGCTTGGCCGGAGAGACCCAGTACTCC.

The rearrangement joins TRBV3-1 to TRBJ2-7; D assignment may be TRBD1 or TRBD2 (5 bases each). The CDR3 totals 14 residues. Germline assignment: CDR1 LGHDT and CDR2 YNNKEL (reference sequence). Trimming stripped 6 bases from V and 7 bases from J, with 19 bases between. This CDR3 reads CASSRGRGLREQYF. The CDR3 DNA sequence: TGTGCCAGCAGTCGGGGACGAGGGTTGAGGGAGCAGTACTTC.

This clonotype was seen repeatedly, ten times or more. The gene calls are TRBV27 and TRBJ2-3; D not certain. Germline V gene sequence: CDR1 MNHEY, CDR2 SMNVEV (reference sequence). The CDR3 sequence is 12 residues long. V was clipped by 3 bases and J by 0 bases, with 1 base between them. The CDR3 DNA reads TGTGCCAGCAGTTTTAGCACAGATACGCAGTATTTT. It encodes CASSFSTDTQYF.

This clonotype was seen a few times. A read error may be the cause here, since a much bigger clone is one base away. This chain links TRBV20-1 with TRBJ2-3, with 12 bases lining up with TRBD1. The CDR3 has 15 amino acids. With 7 bases clipped from V and 6 bases from J, the junction kept 11 bases outside the gene matches. Germline V CDR1 and CDR2: DFQATT, SNEGSKA (reference sequence). The CDR3 DNA reads TGCAGTGTTAGTTCCGGGACAGGGGGCATTGATACGCAGTATTTT. As protein: CSVSSGTGGIDTQYF.

This clonotype was detected only a few times. A much bigger clone sits one base away, suggesting this may be a read error. This chain links TRBV4-3 with TRBJ2-7; 9 nucleotides align to TRBD1. Germline loops: CDR1 LGHNA, CDR2 YSLEER. This CDR3 region has 15 residues. CDR3 in amino acids: CASSPDRGSSYEQCF. CDR3 DNA sequence: TGCGCCAGCAGCCCCGACAGGGGGAGCTCCTACGAGCAGTGCTTC.

This clonotype occurred many times. V and J are TRBV4-1 and TRBJ2-1; D is perhaps TRBD2 (5 bases). CDR1 is MGHRA, CDR2 YSYEKL, per germline. Trimming pared 0 bases from V and 3 bases from J, leaving 9 bases between. CDR3 length: 15 residues. CDR3 region: CASSQDFGVYNEQFF. The DNA of the CDR3 is TGCGCCAGCAGCCAAGATTTCGGGGTCTACAATGAGCAGTTCTTC.

This clonotype was observed at least ten times. The CDR3 sequence: CATSNTANTGELFF. The DNA for the CDR3 is TGTGCCACCAGCAATACAGCGAACACCGGGGAGCTGTTTTTT. V usage is TRBV24-1 and J usage is TRBJ2-2; D not certain. The CDR3 is made up of 14 amino acids. Trimming took off 7 bases at V and 0 bases at J, with 8 bases between the two ends. Germline V gene sequence: CDR1 KGHDR, CDR2 SFDVKD.